The following is a T cell receptor (beta chain) sequence with its context. Which antigen it targets is not known. Nothing much larger sits one base from this clone, and base qualities are not available. This specimen belongs to a study of blood T cell repertoires in COVID-19 (TCRdb year 2020). For context, the study as a whole: Samples covering the acute and convalescent phases of COVID-19 were provided by collaborators in the United States, Italy and Spain. The repertoires were made available in a free public database intended to serve as a resource for research on the immune response to SARS-CoV-2. A de-identified subject ID, COVID-19 status, age in years and sex were almost always included in the sample metadata. Samples came from the ongoing ImmuneRACE study (first 160 participants) plus 1,254 subjects from 6 global collaborators. The material from the prospective study consisted of cDNA or gDNA derived from T cells, B-cell-depleted T cells, or PBMCs. Deeply sampled blood TCRbeta repertoires from subjects exposed to, actively infected with, or recovered from COVID-19 were included in the dataset. Where available, HLA class I and class II types were taken from metadata supplied by the sample provider and were not determined by assay-based typing.

The CDR3 holds 16 amino acids from the cysteine to the phenylalanine. The only DNA kept is the CDR3, 48 bases in frame from the first base. V drops 5 bases and J drops 0 bases, leaving 14 bases in between. The germline V gene yields MDHEN for CDR1 and SYDVKM for CDR2. Broad study findings and their caveats: Clinical and demographic metadata were provided uncurated, with the amount varying by source and participant.

In the prospective study, participants were roughly 18 to 89 years old, resided in approximately 22 geographic areas of the United States, and were enrolled through a virtual design. In the prospective study, cohorts were assigned on the basis of participant-reported clinical history obtained from a screening survey and a study questionnaire. Recovered participants in ImmuneRACE Cohort 3 were defined by two consecutive negative NP/OP PCR tests, clearance by a healthcare professional, or resolution of symptoms. In the prospective study, whole blood, serum and a nasopharyngeal or oropharyngeal swab were collected from each participant by mobile phlebotomists. Additional blood draws and questionnaires over an approximately 2-month period could optionally be provided by prospective study participants. Prospective study blood samples were shipped either frozen or at room temperature before DNA extraction.

TCRbeta CDR3 regions were amplified from genomic DNA by means of the immunoSEQ Assay, a bias-controlled multiplex PCR. The original methods were these. Within the assay, amplification of reference gene primers was used to estimate how many nucleated cells each sample contained. To quantify the absolute abundance of each unique TCRbeta CDR3 rearrangement, sequence reads were collapsed and filtered. For each sample, productive Simpson clonality was calculated as the square root of Simpson's diversity index across productive rearrangements. Here the immuneACCESS table is served through TCRdb, limited to in-frame sequences with V and J called. Missing clones are a known gap in these copies; in checked studies unresolved V genes cover under half, and the rest lacks a known reason. From that table come the V and J calls and clone size; the DNA was used to work out D and trimming. This sample is represented by some 150,000 clones; about nine tenths of them were singletons. Roughly 0.8% of the sample lies in the top ten.

The specimen was PBMCs or T cells enriched from blood (not recorded which). The chain joins TRBV28 to TRBJ2-4; tentative D gene TRBD1, with 5 bases matching. The source is a woman aged 18-29 years who had recovered from COVID-19. The CDR3 reads as follows: CASSPRQTLAKNIQYF. The nucleotide sequence reads TGTGCCAGCAGTCCCCGACAGACTTTAGCCAAAAACATTCAGTACTTC.